This TCR beta chain emerged from a study of PD-L1 blockade in urothelial cancer (dated by TCRdb to the late 2010s). Regarding the research as a whole: Every patient began therapy in 2014 and was given atezolizumab 1,200 mg intravenously every 3 weeks. Twenty-nine patients had pretreatment blood TCR-seq, about 25 had at least one posttreatment blood collection, and about 25 had tumor TCR-seq. The study, an exploratory multi-omic analysis, examined somatic, immune and clinical correlates of response to PD-L1 blockade with atezolizumab in urothelial cancer. Patients had an ECOG performance status of 0 or 1 and had received between 0 and 3 prior chemotherapy regimens. Durable clinical benefit meant progression-free survival longer than 6 months, and TCR features were also tested against progression-free and overall survival. Blood samples were analyzed at 3 weeks after treatment start (second dose) and at 6 weeks after treatment start. Durable clinical benefit was achieved by nine patients but not by the remaining 20. Blood samples gave median yields of around 150,000 T cells and 82,636 unique TCRs, along with a median clonality of 0.080. About 90% of the 29 patients were males with bladder-origin urothelial cancer, and 18 of 29 reported a prior smoking history. In the same patients who had TCR sequencing, pretreatment tumors also underwent whole exome sequencing and RNA sequencing. TCR sequencing covered pretreatment tumor samples and matched, serially collected peripheral blood taken before and after atezolizumab treatment.

Each PCR received spiked-in synthetic TCR analog templates so that absolute template abundance could be estimated from read counts. TCRbeta CDR3 regions were amplified from genomic DNA with bias-controlled V and J gene primers using the immunoSEQ assay. Sequencing of rearranged TCRbeta segments was performed at approximately 20X coverage. The original methods were these. Sequencing errors were corrected by clustering, and CDR3s were annotated against IMGT so that V, D and J genes could be assigned. Downstream analyses used only productive TCRbeta rearrangements, leaving out any out-of-frame or stop-codon sequences. Clonality was computed as one minus Shannon entropy normalized by the log of the number of unique productive sequences. Clones differing between time points or between blood and tumor were identified using Fisher's exact test with Benjamini-Hochberg correction, with an adjusted p below 0.01 applied as the threshold. TCRdb obtained this table from immuneACCESS and retained in-frame rearrangements with V and J assigned. These tables miss some clones; where compared with another copy, unresolved V genes account for less than half of the shortfall, and the remainder is unexplained. V and J calls and clone size are given by that table; D and trimming were obtained from the DNA. The sample table holds 45,000 to 60,000 clones, of which approximately 83% were seen once. The ten largest clones represent about 15% of the sample.

Reading the germline V gene (reference sequence) gives CDR1 MNHEY and CDR2 SMNVEV. V is pared back by 8 bases and J by 2 bases, with 10 bases lying between the germline termini. The CDR3 sequence holds 14 residues, the cysteine and phenylalanine included. The retained sequence is limited to the CDR3, 42 bases, with the frame set at the first base. Sample time point, as interpreted from the label and publication: pretreatment peripheral blood. The cohort comprised fewer than 35 patients with locally advanced or metastatic urothelial carcinoma treated at Memorial Sloan Kettering on a trial protocol. Peripheral blood mononuclear cells were collected from each patient pretreatment and during treatment, giving between 1 and 8 total time points per patient. The Qiagen DNeasy Blood extraction kit was used to purify genomic DNA from total PBMCs and tumor samples. PBMCs were collected pretreatment and during treatment, and were isolated and stored as previously described.

Points the paper makes about the study in general: Patients with durable benefit showed greater expansion of tumor-associated TCR clones in peripheral blood 3 weeks after starting treatment (n ≈ 21, p = 0.022). Improved progression-free and overall survival was associated with having pretreatment peripheral blood TCR clonality below the median. Because of the small sample size (n ≈ 27) and the many exploratory analyses performed, the results are intended to be regarded as hypothesis-generating.

Regarding this clone: Its antigen remains unidentified. Nothing much larger sits one base from this clone, and base qualities are not available.

The sequencing here drew on PBMCs, taken around atezolizumab (anti-PD-L1) treatment. Recombination joined TRBV27 with TRBJ2-6; perhaps TRBD2 is the D gene, with 5 bases matching. The clonotype was recovered from a man aged 70 or older with urothelial cancer. The CDR3 region reads CASAGVTGANVLTF. In nucleotides, the sequence is TGTGCCAGCGCCGGGGTAACTGGGGCCAACGTCCTGACTTTC.